This T cell receptor (beta chain) derives from a study of T cell responses to AZD1222 COVID-19 vaccine. Pooling was applied to second doses at about 4 or about 12 weeks. Assay used: immunoSEQ multiplex PCR; TCRdb lists only in-frame clones, some missing. The table records approximately 110,000 clones, around 85% of them present only once. Trimming removed 2 bases at V and 4 bases at J, with 6 bases between. The CDR3 is 12 residues long. The germline V gene encodes CDR1 MNHEY and CDR2 SVGEGT. General observations from the study: The sample set comprised mostly white British donors with more females, and clonal diversity was possibly underestimated.

As regards this clone: Its antigen is as yet unknown.

The sequence was obtained from an adult who received the AZD1222 COVID-19 vaccine. This specimen was peripheral blood, taken 28 days after the second AZD1222 dose. This chain connects TRBV6-2 or TRBV6-3 to TRBJ2-7; D remains unclear. CDR3 nucleotide sequence: TGTGCCAGCAGTTACAGCGCATACGAGCAGTACTTC. It is translated as CASSYSAYEQYF.